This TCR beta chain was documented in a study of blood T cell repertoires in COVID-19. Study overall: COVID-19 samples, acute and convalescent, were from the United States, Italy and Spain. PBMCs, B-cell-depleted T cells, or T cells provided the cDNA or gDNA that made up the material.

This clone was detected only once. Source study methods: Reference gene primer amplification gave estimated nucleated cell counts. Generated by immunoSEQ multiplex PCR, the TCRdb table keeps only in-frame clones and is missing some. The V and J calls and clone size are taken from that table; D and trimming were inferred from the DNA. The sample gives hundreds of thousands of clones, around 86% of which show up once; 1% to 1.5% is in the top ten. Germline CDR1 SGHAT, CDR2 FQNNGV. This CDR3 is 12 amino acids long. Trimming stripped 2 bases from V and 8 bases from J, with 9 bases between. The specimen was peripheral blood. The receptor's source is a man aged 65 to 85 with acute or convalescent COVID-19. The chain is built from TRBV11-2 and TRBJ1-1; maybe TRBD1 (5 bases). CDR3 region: CASSLSAGEAFF. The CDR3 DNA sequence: TGTGCCAGCAGCTTATCGGCAGGGGAAGCTTTCTTT. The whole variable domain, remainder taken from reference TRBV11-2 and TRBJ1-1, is EAGVAQSPRYKIIEKRQSVAFWCNPISGHATLYWYQQILGQGPKLLIQFQNNGVVDDSQLPKDRFSAERLKGVDSTLKIQPAKLEDSAVYLCASSLSAGEAFFGQGTRLTVV.